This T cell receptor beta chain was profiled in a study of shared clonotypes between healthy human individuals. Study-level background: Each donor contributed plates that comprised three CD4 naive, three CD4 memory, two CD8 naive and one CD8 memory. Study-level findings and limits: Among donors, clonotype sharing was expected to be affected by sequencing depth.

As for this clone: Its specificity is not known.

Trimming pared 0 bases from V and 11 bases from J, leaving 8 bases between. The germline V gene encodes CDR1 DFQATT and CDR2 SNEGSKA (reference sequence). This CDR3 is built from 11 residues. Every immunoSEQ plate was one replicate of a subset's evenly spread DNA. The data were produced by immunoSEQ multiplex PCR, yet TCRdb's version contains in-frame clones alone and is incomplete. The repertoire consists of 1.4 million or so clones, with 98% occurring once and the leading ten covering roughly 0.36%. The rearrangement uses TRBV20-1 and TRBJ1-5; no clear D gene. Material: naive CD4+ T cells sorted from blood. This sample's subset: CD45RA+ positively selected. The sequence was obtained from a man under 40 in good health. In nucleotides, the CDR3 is TGCAGTGCTAGAGATCGGGGAGCCCAGCATTTT. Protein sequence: CSARDRGAQHF.